This T cell receptor (beta chain) came from a study of OX40 agonist ivuxolimab in advanced cancers. General observations from the study: Fewer expanded clones were found on average in CD4+ than in CD8+ T cells.

Using immunoSEQ multiplex PCR, the repertoire was profiled, and TCRdb retains in-frame clones only, with some absent. The sample records roughly 35,000 clones, 92% being singletons. This clone was found once. Its target is not known. The CDR3 runs to 13 residues. Germline lookup yields CDR1 SQVTM and CDR2 ANQGSEA. V gave up 6 bases and J gave up 0 bases; unmatched junction bases: 5. Sequencing was performed on CD4+ or CD8+ T cells sorted from blood, taken in a trial of the OX40 agonist ivuxolimab. J is TRBJ2-7 and V is TRBV29-1; the match to TRBD1 covers 7 bases. The clonotype was recovered from an adult with an advanced solid tumor such as melanoma, head and neck, liver or kidney cancer. CDR3 loop: CSVPGQISYEQYF. The CDR3 bases are TGCAGCGTACCGGGACAGATCTCCTACGAGCAGTACTTC.